These 17 T cell receptor beta chains share one sample of origin, sequenced in a study of CD8 T cells in ankylosing spondylitis. No antigen has been assigned to these receptors. TCRdb re-derived calls from the 5' RACE reads in MiXCR, one entry per CDR3 protein. Among over 600,000 distinct CDR3 sequences listed, 15% to 20% were seen once. Study-wide results and limits: Characteristic of ankylosing spondylitis blood, it appeared, was a TCR beta motif comprising about 8 highly homologous variants.

Sequenced: blood, either unsorted or a sorted T cell fraction (not recorded which). The receptors were sampled from a male donor with ankylosing spondylitis.

In this sample, this clonotype turned up a few times. The chain joins TRBV12-3 or TRBV12-4 to TRBJ1-2; 7 bases line up with TRBD1. The CDR3 loop spans 15 amino acids. V lost 6 bases and J lost 1; bases outside the gene matches: 8. The CDR3: CASSSSTGYNYGYTF. The CDR3 region has the DNA TGTGCCAGCAGCTCCTCGACAGGGTATAACTATGGCTACACCTTC.

The table lists this clonotype with a few counts. The gene calls are TRBV28 and TRBJ2-3, with TRBD2 matching over 7 bases. The V segment lost 7 bases and the J segment 5 bases; nucleotides outside the gene matches: 9. Germline CDR1 is MDHEN and CDR2 is SYDVKM. This CDR3 has 14 amino acids. The CDR3 sequence: CASILRGDQDTQYF. Here the CDR3 DNA reads TGTGCCAGCATCCTACGGGGGGACCAAGATACGCAGTATTTT.

J is TRBJ2-7 and V is TRBV24-1; tentatively, D is TRBD1 or TRBD2 (5 bases each). Germline lookup yields CDR1 KGHDR and CDR2 SFDVKD. This CDR3 region has 15 residues. The V gene lost 4 bases and the J gene lost 7 bases, with 19 bases spanning the gap. This CDR3 is CATSDSGTESDEQYF. The CDR3 bases are TGTGCCACCAGTGACTCCGGGACGGAATCCGATGAGCAGTACTTC.

The table lists this clonotype with a few counts. This chain links TRBV6-1 with TRBJ1-6; D may be TRBD1 (6 bases). CDR3 size: 17 residues. Germline V CDR1 and CDR2: MNHNS, SASEGT. V lost 6 bases and J 8 bases, leaving 23 bases between the germline ends. The CDR3 DNA reads as TGTGCCAGCAGGACACTAACTACAGGGAGTTGGTATTCACCCCTCCACTTT. It is translated as CASRTLTTGSWYSPLHF.

This clonotype was found a few times. This chain joins TRBV7-2 and TRBJ2-5, with 13 bases lining up with TRBD2. This CDR3 is 16 amino acids long. Germline lookup yields CDR1 SGHTA and CDR2 FQGNSA. The junction had 9 bases not matched to a gene; V was cut back by 6 bases and J by 5 bases. CDR3: CASSLGLAGDGETQYF. DNA for the CDR3: TGTGCCAGCAGTCTTGGACTAGCGGGAGATGGGGAGACCCAGTACTTC.

J is TRBJ2-5 and V is TRBV24-1; no clear D. The CDR3 spans 13 residues. The ends were cut back, 1 base at V and 1 base at J, with 3 bases in the middle. Looked up from germline, CDR1 is KGHDR and CDR2 is SFDVKD. CDR3 sequence (DNA): TGTGCCACCAGTGATTTTCGCCAAGAGACCCAGTACTTC. This encodes CATSDFRQETQYF.

This clonotype was picked up a small number of times. This sequence joins TRBV5-1 and TRBJ2-1; the D gene is possibly TRBD2 (5 bases). This CDR3 comprises 15 residues. Germline CDR1 and CDR2: SGHRS and YFSETQ. The V and J ends lost 9 bases and 0 bases respectively, with 16 bases between them. The CDR3 DNA reads as TGCGCCACCAAAACCGGGGTGAGCTCCTACAATGAGCAGTTCTTC. It translates to CATKTGVSSYNEQFF.

J is TRBJ2-5 and V is TRBV9; D is ambiguous. This CDR3 comprises 15 residues. The V end lost 2 bases, the J end lost 1 base, and 12 bases lay between the germline ends. CDR1 and CDR2 (germline): SGDLS, YYNGEE. Here the CDR3 reads CASSVRRALQETQYF. The CDR3 DNA reads as TGTGCCAGCAGCGTTAGACGGGCCCTCCAAGAGACCCAGTACTTC.

The rearrangement links TRBV29-1 to TRBJ2-3; D remains ambiguous. V was cut by 3 bases and J by 4 bases, with 5 bases left in between. The V gene's germline CDR1 is SQVTM and CDR2 ANQGSEA. This CDR3 has 11 residues. The CDR3 nucleotides are TGCAGCGTTGAGTTCTCAGATACGCAGTATTTT. Translation gives CSVEFSDTQYF.

The genes are TRBV5-5 and TRBJ2-7; D is unclear. The CDR3 runs 16 residues. CDR1 SGHKS and CDR2 YYEKEE come from the germline V gene (reference sequence). The V end was cut by 0 bases, the J end by 2 bases, with 15 bases between. CDR3 sequence (DNA): TGTGCCAGCAGCTTGGCCTGGGCAGGTGAGACCTACGAGCAGTACTTC. Translation: CASSLAWAGETYEQYF.

This clonotype was observed a handful of times. The chain carries TRBV7-9 and TRBJ2-1, with D uncertain. Trimming cost V 6 bases and J 5 bases, with 8 bases left between them. Germline loops: CDR1 SEHNR, CDR2 FQNEAQ (reference sequence). CDR3 size: 12 residues. The CDR3 sequence: CASRPQHNEQFF. For the CDR3, the DNA is TGTGCCAGCAGACCACAGCACAATGAGCAGTTCTTC.

This clonotype showed up just a few times. This chain links TRBV7-9 with TRBJ2-6; no definite D call. Germline V gives CDR1 SEHNR, CDR2 FQNEAQ (reference sequence). The CDR3 consists of 16 residues. Trimming left V 0 bases short and J 4 bases short, with 10 bases between. CDR3 coding DNA: TGTGCCAGCAGCTTAGCGTTAAGTGGAGGGGCCAACGTCCTGACTTTC. It specifies CASSLALSGGANVLTF.

The chain combines TRBV6-1 with TRBJ2-7; D remains ambiguous. V lost 4 bases and J 0 bases, leaving 13 bases between the germline ends. The germline V gene encodes CDR1 MNHNS and CDR2 SASEGT. The CDR3 runs 15 residues. The CDR3 DNA follows: TGTGCCAGCAGTGGGCACCGGTTTAGCTCCTACGAGCAGTACTTC. It codes for CASSGHRFSSYEQYF.

This clonotype turned up a few times. The chain carries TRBV27 and TRBJ2-7, with a possible D match to TRBD2 (5 bases). The CDR3 loop spans 12 amino acids. V was pared by 6 bases and J by 2 bases, with 8 bases between. The V gene's germline CDR1 is MNHEY and CDR2 SMNVEV (reference sequence). The CDR3 DNA follows: TGTGCCAGCAGGGGTAGCGCCTACGAGCAGTACTTC. It encodes CASRGSAYEQYF.

This chain uses TRBV20-1 with TRBJ2-7; D tentatively fits TRBD1 or TRBD2 (5 bases each). Germline CDR1 reads DFQATT; CDR2 reads SNEGSKA (reference sequence). This CDR3 is built from 16 residues. Between the trimmed V and J ends, which lost 4 bases and 6 bases, there was a span of 25 bases. Written as DNA, the CDR3 is TGCAGTGCTAAAGACGCGATGGATTCGAGGGGTTGCGAGCAGTACTTC. As protein: CSAKDAMDSRGCEQYF.

At least ten counts were recorded for this clonotype. CDR3 sequence reads: CASSADRKTDTQYF. Here the CDR3 DNA reads TGTGCCAGCAGTGCGGACAGGAAAACAGATACGCAGTATTTT. The chain has TRBV12-3 or TRBV12-4 and TRBJ2-3; the match to TRBD1 covers 7 bases. There are 14 residues in the CDR3. Trimming took 5 bases from V and 3 from J; bases not matched to a gene: 5.

This clonotype was detected only a few times. The J gene is TRBJ2-1, the V gene TRBV7-2; 9 bases fit TRBD1. The germline V gene encodes CDR1 SGHTA and CDR2 FQGNSA. This CDR3 has 15 residues. V was pared by 5 bases and J by 3 bases, with 5 bases of the junction left unmatched. The CDR3 here is CASSPDRGYYNEQFF. CDR3 sequence (DNA): TGTGCCAGCAGCCCCGACAGGGGGTACTACAATGAGCAGTTCTTC.